The clone carrying this T cell receptor beta chain was seen more than once but under ten times. The antigen is unknown. This sample is part of a study of blood T cells in healthy people across ages. Germline values: CDR1 LGHDT, CDR2 YNNKEL (reference sequence). This CDR3 has 16 residues. Trimming removed 2 bases from V and 0 bases from J, with 11 bases in between. Peripheral blood samples of roughly 9.8 milliliters were drawn from each donor. Alongside a J-beta primer mix, a sample-barcoded 5' primer served in a second PCR lasting about 7 to 11 cycles. TCRdb ran MiXCR on the 5' RACE reads and lists one entry per CDR3 protein. Of hundreds of thousands of distinct CDR3 sequences listed, approximately 30% are singletons. The study, taken as a whole, reports: One million T cells yielded diversity estimates that were considered underestimates.

The TCR comes from an elderly woman in good health. Source material: blood. V usage is TRBV3-1 and J usage is TRBJ2-1, with D maybe TRBD2 (5 bases). The CDR3: CASSQRRGPSYNEQFF. CDR3 coding DNA: TGTGCCAGCAGCCAAAGACGGGGTCCCTCCTACAATGAGCAGTTCTTC.